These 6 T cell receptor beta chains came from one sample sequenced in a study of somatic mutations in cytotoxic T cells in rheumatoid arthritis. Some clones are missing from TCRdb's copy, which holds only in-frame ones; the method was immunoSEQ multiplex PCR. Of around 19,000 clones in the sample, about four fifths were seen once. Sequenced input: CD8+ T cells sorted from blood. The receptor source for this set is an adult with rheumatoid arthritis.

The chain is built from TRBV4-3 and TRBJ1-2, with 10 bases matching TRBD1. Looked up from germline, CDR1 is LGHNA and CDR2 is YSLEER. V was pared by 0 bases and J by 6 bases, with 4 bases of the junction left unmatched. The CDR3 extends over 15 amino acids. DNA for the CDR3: TGCGCCAGCAGCCAAGATGGGACAGGGGACGATGGCTACACCTTC. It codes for CASSQDGTGDDGYTF.

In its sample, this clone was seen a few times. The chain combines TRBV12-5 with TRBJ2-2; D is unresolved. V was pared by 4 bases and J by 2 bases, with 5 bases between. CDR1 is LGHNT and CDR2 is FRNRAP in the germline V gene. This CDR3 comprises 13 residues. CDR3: CASGSANTGELFF. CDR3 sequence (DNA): TGTGCTAGTGGTTCAGCCAACACCGGGGAGCTGTTTTTT.

CDR3 sequence reads: CASSLAQQAPGYEQYF. CDR3 sequence (DNA): TGTGCCAGCAGCTTAGCGCAACAGGCTCCTGGCTACGAGCAGTACTTC. V and J are TRBV7-8 and TRBJ2-7, with D maybe TRBD1 (5 bases). Germline V gene data show CDR1 as SGHVS and CDR2 as FQNEAQ. This CDR3 region has 16 residues. V was shortened by 0 bases and J by 3 bases, with 15 bases between the two germline ends.

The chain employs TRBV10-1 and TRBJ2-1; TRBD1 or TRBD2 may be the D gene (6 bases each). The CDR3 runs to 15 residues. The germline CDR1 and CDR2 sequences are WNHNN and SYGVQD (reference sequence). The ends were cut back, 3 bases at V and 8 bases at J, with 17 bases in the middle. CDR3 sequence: CASSDIGGGRDEQFF. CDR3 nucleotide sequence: TGCGCCAGCAGTGATATAGGGGGAGGCCGGGATGAGCAGTTCTTC.

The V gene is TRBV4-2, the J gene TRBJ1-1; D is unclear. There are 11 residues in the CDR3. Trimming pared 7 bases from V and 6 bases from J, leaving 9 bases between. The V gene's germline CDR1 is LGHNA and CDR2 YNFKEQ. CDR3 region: CASTGTAEAFF. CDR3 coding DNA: TGTGCCAGCACCGGTACCGCTGAAGCTTTCTTT.

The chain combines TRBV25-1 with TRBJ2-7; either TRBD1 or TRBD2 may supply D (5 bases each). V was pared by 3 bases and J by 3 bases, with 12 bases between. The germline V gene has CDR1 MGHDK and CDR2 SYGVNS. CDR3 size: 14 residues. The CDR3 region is CASSDSVQGYEQYF. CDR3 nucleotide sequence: TGTGCCAGCAGTGATAGCGTGCAGGGCTACGAGCAGTACTTC.